These 22 T cell receptor beta chains originate from one sample sequenced in a study of T cell changes during pregnancy in multiple sclerosis. The protocol was immunoSEQ multiplex PCR, while the TCRdb copy is restricted to in-frame clones and leaves out a portion. The repertoire holds some 100,000 clones, with 85% to 95% as singletons. The specimen was peripheral blood, collected in the second trimester of pregnancy. The source is a female donor with multiple sclerosis, enrolled in a pregnancy study.

This clone was seen only once. This chain links TRBV6-1 with TRBJ1-3; weak D call: TRBD1 (5 bases). From germline, CDR1 is MNHNS and CDR2 SASEGT. Trimming removed 7 bases from V and 12 bases from J, with 16 bases in between. The CDR3 is 12 residues long. The chain's CDR3 is CASTEPRRGIYF. CDR3 DNA: TGTGCCAGCACCGAACCCCGAAGGGGCATATATTTT.

This clone was observed a few times. The genes are TRBV2 and TRBJ1-5; 7 positions match TRBD1. Germline CDR1 and CDR2: SNHLY and FYNNEI. The CDR3 sequence is 15 residues long. Unmatched junction bases numbered 7, after V lost 1 base and J lost 7 bases. The CDR3 loop is CASSEGTGHGQPQHF. The CDR3 bases are TGTGCCAGCAGTGAAGGGACAGGCCATGGACAGCCCCAGCATTTT.

This clone turned up a few times. This chain connects TRBV27 to TRBJ1-1; possible D gene TRBD1, 6 bases. V dropped 5 bases and J dropped 5 bases, with 12 bases sitting between them. The germline gives CDR1 MNHEY, CDR2 SMNVEV (reference sequence). The CDR3 spans 13 residues. The CDR3 sequence: CASSQYRETEAFF. The CDR3 DNA sequence: TGTGCCAGCAGTCAGTACAGGGAGACTGAAGCTTTCTTT.

The rearrangement joins TRBV6-1 to TRBJ1-1; D may be TRBD1 (6 bases). The V and J ends lost 9 bases and 0 bases respectively, with 14 bases between them. This CDR3 comprises 14 residues. The germline CDR1 and CDR2 sequences are MNHNS and SASEGT. The DNA of the CDR3 is TGTGCCAGTACCACAGGGAGGGTGAACACTGAAGCTTTCTTT. It specifies CASTTGRVNTEAFF.

This clone was detected once. The rearrangement links TRBV28 to TRBJ2-1, with TRBD2 identical over 7 bases. There are 17 residues in the CDR3. Germline assignment: CDR1 MDHEN and CDR2 SYDVKM. The trim removed 6 bases at V and 8 bases at J, leaving 19 bases unmatched. The CDR3 here is CASSYYGPGLSTYEQFF. CDR3 sequence (DNA): TGTGCCAGCAGCTATTACGGCCCGGGACTAAGTACATATGAGCAGTTCTTC.

This chain joins TRBV6-6 and TRBJ1-6; perhaps TRBD1 as D (5 bases). CDR1 is MNHNY, CDR2 SVGAGI, per germline (reference sequence). CDR3 size: 13 residues. V was clipped by 7 bases and J by 7 bases, with 11 bases between them. CDR3 nucleotides: TGTGCCAGCACAAAGGGGCTAAATTCACCCCTCCACTTT. Encoded protein: CASTKGLNSPLHF.

The chain joins TRBV19 to TRBJ2-7; D possibly corresponds to TRBD2 (5 bases). CDR1 and CDR2 (germline): LNHDA, SQIVND (reference sequence). This CDR3 has 14 amino acids. Trimming took off 3 bases at V and 2 bases at J, with 11 bases between the two ends. The CDR3 spells CASSMAAGPYEQYF. The CDR3 DNA sequence: TGTGCCAGTAGTATGGCGGCGGGTCCCTACGAGCAGTACTTC.

This chain joins TRBV30 and TRBJ2-3; tentatively, D is TRBD2 (5 bases). The CDR3 totals 12 residues. CDR1 is GTSNPN, CDR2 SVGIG, per germline (reference sequence). Trimming took off 4 bases at V and 5 bases at J, with 10 bases between the two ends. For the CDR3, the DNA is TGTGCCTGGACAGTCAGCGGAGATACGCAGTATTTT. Its translation: CAWTVSGDTQYF. Full variable domain (rest looked up from reference TRBV30 and TRBJ2-3): SQTIHQWPATLVQPVGSPLSLECTVEGTSNPNLYWYRQAAGRGLQLLFYSVGIGQISSEVPQNLSASRPQDRQFILSSKKLLLSDSGFYLCAWTVSGDTQYFGPGTRLTVL.

Written as DNA, the CDR3 is TGTGCCACAACCTCTGGCCCAGGGGGAAACGGCTACACCTTC. Residues: CATTSGPGGNGYTF. This sequence joins TRBV10-3 and TRBJ1-2, with 7 bases identical to TRBD1. This CDR3 has 14 amino acids. CDR1 is ENHRY and CDR2 is SYGVKD in the germline V gene. The V segment lost 10 bases and the J segment 8 bases; nucleotides outside the gene matches: 16.

V and J are TRBV7-9 and TRBJ2-7; D is perhaps TRBD1 (6 bases). CDR1 SEHNR and CDR2 FQNEAQ come from the germline V gene (reference sequence). The CDR3 consists of 15 residues. Trimming cost V 5 bases and J 1 base, with 15 bases left between them. DNA of the CDR3: TGTGCCAGCAGCGCCCGCCTAGGGGGTTCCTACGAGCAGTACTTC. As protein: CASSARLGGSYEQYF.

The chain is built from TRBV27 and TRBJ2-5; the match to TRBD2 covers 14 bases. The germline gives CDR1 MNHEY, CDR2 SMNVEV (reference sequence). The CDR3 has 15 residues. J was trimmed by 1 base and V by 8 bases; bases with no gene match: 3. CDR3 in amino acids: CASRTSGRLQETQYF. The CDR3, as DNA: TGTGCCAGCCGGACTAGCGGGAGGCTCCAAGAGACCCAGTACTTC.

The genes are TRBV12-2 and TRBJ1-4; the D call of TRBD1 is as the table states it, not checked on the DNA. TRBV12-2 is a listed pseudogene. The CDR3 is 15 residues long. CDR3 nucleotide sequence: TGTGCAAGTCGACATCCCAGGGCACGGGATGAAAAACTGTTTTTT. Protein: CASRHPRARDEKLFF.

The V and J genes are TRBV4-1 and TRBJ2-7; no clear D gene. There are 15 residues in the CDR3. Deletions cut 0 bases from V and 3 bases from J, with 12 bases between. Germline V gene lookup returns CDR1 MGHRA and CDR2 YSYEKL. Here the CDR3 reads CASSQDPQILYEQYF. Written as DNA, the CDR3 is TGCGCCAGCAGCCAAGATCCACAGATTCTCTACGAGCAGTACTTC.

The rearrangement joins TRBV2 to TRBJ1-6; D may be TRBD1 (5 bases). V lost 0 bases and J 5 bases, leaving 14 bases between the germline ends. Germline-derived CDR1 and CDR2 are SNHLY and FYNNEI. The CDR3 sequence is 17 residues long. CDR3 amino acids: CASSEAKNRRNNSPLHF. Here the CDR3 DNA reads TGTGCCAGCAGTGAAGCAAAAAACAGGAGAAATAATTCACCCCTCCACTTT.

This chain connects TRBV2 to TRBJ1-5; D perhaps matches TRBD1 (6 bases). Germline V lookup: CDR1 SNHLY, CDR2 FYNNEI. The germline V and J ends were trimmed by 3 bases and 7 bases, with 7 bases remaining between them. The CDR3 contains 12 residues. DNA for the CDR3: TGTGCCAGCAGTGAGACAGGACAGCCCCAGCATTTT. It translates to CASSETGQPQHF.

The V call is TRBV27, the J call TRBJ1-2; TRBD1 matches at 8 bases. V shed 5 bases, J shed 3 bases, and the junction held 5 bases outside the gene matches. The germline gives CDR1 MNHEY, CDR2 SMNVEV (reference sequence). The CDR3 covers 14 residues. CDR3 protein: CASSRTGRDYGYTF. The CDR3 region has the DNA TGTGCCAGCAGTCGGACAGGGCGAGACTATGGCTACACCTTC.

This sequence joins TRBV7-9 and TRBJ2-5; 10 bases line up with TRBD2. Per the germline V gene, CDR1 is SEHNR and CDR2 is FQNEAQ (reference sequence). CDR3 length equals 15 residues. J was trimmed by 4 bases and V by 0 bases; bases with no gene match: 2. CDR3 coding DNA: TGTGCCAGCAGCTTAGCTAGCGGGGGGAGAGAGACCCAGTACTTC. Translated: CASSLASGGRETQYF.

This rearrangement joins TRBV6-5 to TRBJ2-1; 10 bases are shared with TRBD2. V dropped 2 bases and J dropped 7; count of bases not matched to a gene: 5. The V gene's germline CDR1 is MNHEY and CDR2 SVGAGI. The CDR3 is made up of 15 amino acids. CDR3 nucleotides: TGTGCCAGCAGTTACCGGGGGACTAGCGAAAATGAGCAGTTCTTC. Translating it yields CASSYRGTSENEQFF.

The V call is TRBV12-5, the J call TRBJ1-1; 7 positions agree with TRBD1. This CDR3 has 16 residues. The V segment lost 2 bases and the J segment 7 bases; nucleotides outside the gene matches: 13. Germline V lookup: CDR1 LGHNT, CDR2 FRNRAP. The CDR3 coding sequence is TGTGCTAGTGGTTTGAACGACATCTCAGGGGGTGGTGAAGCTTTCTTT. Translation gives CASGLNDISGGGEAFF.

The chain links TRBV6-1 to TRBJ2-3, with TRBD2 matching over 10 bases. CDR3 length: 14 amino acids. V gave up 5 bases and J gave up 4 bases; unmatched junction bases: 3. The V gene's germline CDR1 is MNHNS and CDR2 SASEGT. The CDR3 sequence: CASSPGLASDTQYF. CDR3 DNA: TGTGCCAGCAGTCCGGGACTAGCGTCAGATACGCAGTATTTT.

This chain links TRBV7-9 with TRBJ2-3, with TRBD1 matching over 10 bases. J was trimmed by 6 bases and V by 3 bases; bases with no gene match: 6. Germline V CDR1 and CDR2: SEHNR, FQNEAQ (reference sequence). The CDR3 consists of 15 residues. CDR3 DNA: TGTGCCAGCAGCTTGCAGACAGGGGGCCGGGATACGCAGTATTTT. Protein sequence: CASSLQTGGRDTQYF.

This chain connects TRBV11-2 to TRBJ2-7; 7 bases are a match to TRBD1. This CDR3 spans 15 amino acids. Germline V gene lookup returns CDR1 SGHAT and CDR2 FQNNGV. After removal of 1 base from V and 3 bases from J, the junction contained 6 bases not matched to a gene. CDR3 region: CASSLVGTAYYEQYF. CDR3 sequence (DNA): TGTGCCAGCAGCTTAGTGGGGACAGCCTACTACGAGCAGTACTTC.